This T cell receptor (beta chain) was captured in a study of OX40 agonist ivuxolimab in advanced cancers. Study-wide background: More than 35% of patients had received prior checkpoint inhibitor therapy.

Some clones are missing from TCRdb's copy, which holds only in-frame ones; the method was immunoSEQ multiplex PCR. The repertoire includes approximately 71,000 clones, roughly four fifths of them detected once, and 11% sits in the top ten. As concerns this clone: Its antigen is undetermined.

This CDR3 spans 14 amino acids. Per germline, CDR1 LGHNA and CDR2 YSLEER. With 0 bases removed from V and 4 bases from J, the gap between germline ends came to 9 bases. Broader study findings: The antigen specificity of the peripheral T cells (those that were expanded) was not determined.

The chain uses TRBV4-3 and TRBJ1-2; a weak D match, TRBD1 (5 bases). The specimen comprised CD4+ or CD8+ T cells sorted from blood, sampled in a trial of the OX40 agonist ivuxolimab. The TCR originated in an adult with an advanced solid tumor such as melanoma, head and neck, liver or kidney cancer. CDR3 residues: CASSQEMGGYGYTF. Written as DNA, the CDR3 is TGCGCCAGCAGCCAAGAGATGGGGGGCTATGGCTACACCTTC.